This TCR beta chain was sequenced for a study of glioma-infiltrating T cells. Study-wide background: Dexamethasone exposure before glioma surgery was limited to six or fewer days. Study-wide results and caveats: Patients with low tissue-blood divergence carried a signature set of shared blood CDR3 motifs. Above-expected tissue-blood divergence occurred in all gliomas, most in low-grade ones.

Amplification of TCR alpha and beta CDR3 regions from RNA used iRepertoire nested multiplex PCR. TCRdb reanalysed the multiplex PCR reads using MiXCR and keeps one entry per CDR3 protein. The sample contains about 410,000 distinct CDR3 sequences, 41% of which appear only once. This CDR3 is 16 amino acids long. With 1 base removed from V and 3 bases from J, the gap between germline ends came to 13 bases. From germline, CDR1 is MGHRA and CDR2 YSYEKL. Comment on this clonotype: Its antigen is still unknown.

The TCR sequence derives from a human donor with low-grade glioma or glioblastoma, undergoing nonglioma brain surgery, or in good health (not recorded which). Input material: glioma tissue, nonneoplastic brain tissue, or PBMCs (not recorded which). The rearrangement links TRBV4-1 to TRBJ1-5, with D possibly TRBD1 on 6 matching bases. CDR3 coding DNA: TGCGCCAGCAGCCAAGCGGACAGCCTTTACAATCAGCCCCAGCATTTT. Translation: CASSQADSLYNQPQHF.